The TCR beta chain under discussion was sequenced for a study of T cells in lung cancer brain metastases. Study-level results: Fragmented FFPE DNA may have left the infiltrating repertoire incompletely captured.

The assay was immunoSEQ multiplex PCR, and TCRdb's table has in-frame clones only and misses some. The repertoire consists of under 5,000 clones, with 87% occurring once and the leading ten covering 3% to 4%. V dropped 4 bases and J dropped 0 bases, with 10 bases sitting between them. Germline values: CDR1 SGHRS, CDR2 YFSETQ. CDR3 length: 14 residues. On this clone itself: No antigen is known for it.

The gene calls are TRBV5-1 and TRBJ1-1; tentative D call: TRBD1 (6 bases). The TCR originated in a woman aged 45-60 years with non-small cell lung cancer. Sequences were obtained from tumor tissue from the primary lung tumor. The CDR3 region has the DNA TGCGCCAGCAGCATGGACAGCCTGAACACTGAAGCTTTCTTT. Translating it yields CASSMDSLNTEAFF.